A single sample gave rise to the 27 T cell receptor beta chains below, sequenced in a study of blood T cell repertoires in COVID-19. Produced via immunoSEQ multiplex PCR; TCRdb's table is partial and in-frame only. Among approximately 150,000 clones listed, around 90% were seen once. The sequenced material came from peripheral blood. The receptors come from a man between 70 and 80 years old with acute or convalescent COVID-19.

This sequence joins TRBV10-3 and TRBJ2-1, with D perhaps TRBD2 (7 bases). The CDR3 loop spans 13 amino acids. Germline loops: CDR1 ENHRY, CDR2 SYGVKD. The V gene lost 6 bases and the J gene lost 8 bases, with 14 bases spanning the gap. CDR3 bases: TGTGCCATCAGCCTGGGAGGGGGGGATGAGCAGTTCTTC. This gives the protein CAISLGGGDEQFF.

The gene calls are TRBV2 and TRBJ1-4; 9 bases are shared with TRBD1. Germline trimming cut 11 bases from V and 8 bases from J; bases unmatched to any gene: 6. From germline, CDR1 is SNHLY and CDR2 FYNNEI. This CDR3 has 12 amino acids. The CDR3 nucleotides are TGTGCCCTAGGGACAGGGCTCGAAAAACTGTTTTTT. Residues: CALGTGLEKLFF. Supplemented by reference TRBV2 and TRBJ1-4, the full variable domain reads EPEVTQTPSHQVTQMGQEVILRCVPISNHLYFYWYRQILGQKVEFLVSFYNNEISEKSEIFDDQFSVERPDGSNFTLKIRSTKLEDSAMYFCALGTGLEKLFFGSGTQLSVL.

The chain joins TRBV12-3 or TRBV12-4 to TRBJ2-7; 10 bases line up with TRBD1. This CDR3 has 13 residues. With 6 bases clipped from V and 3 bases from J, the junction kept 2 bases outside the gene matches. This chain's CDR3 is CASRRTGGYEQYF. The CDR3 DNA sequence: TGTGCCAGCAGGCGGACAGGGGGCTACGAGCAGTACTTC.

This sequence joins TRBV9 and TRBJ2-2, with 8 positions matching TRBD2. The CDR3 has 16 amino acids. The germline gives CDR1 SGDLS, CDR2 YYNGEE. J was trimmed by 5 bases and V by 4 bases; bases with no gene match: 10. CDR3 sequence: CASSPWVAGQTGELFF. The DNA for the CDR3 is TGTGCCAGCAGCCCCTGGGTAGCGGGACAAACCGGGGAGCTGTTTTTT. The variable domain in full, with the rest retrieved from reference TRBV9 and TRBJ2-2, is DSGVTQTPKHLITATGQRVTLRCSPRSGDLSVYWYQQSLDQGLQFLIQYYNGEERAKGNILERFSAQQFPDLHSELNLSSLELGDSALYFCASSPWVAGQTGELFFGEGSRLTVL.

The CDR3: CASTPDPGTPYEQYF. The CDR3 DNA is TGTGCCAGCACCCCAGATCCCGGGACTCCCTACGAGCAGTACTTC. This sequence joins TRBV5-5 and TRBJ2-7; weak D call: TRBD2 (6 bases). This CDR3 is 15 amino acids long. CDR1 and CDR2 (germline): SGHKS, YYEKEE (reference sequence). V was trimmed by 6 bases and J by 2 bases, leaving 18 bases between them.

This clone was recorded a few times. The gene calls are TRBV5-1 and TRBJ1-2, with D tentatively TRBD1 (5 bases). V shed 4 bases and J shed 5 bases, with 15 bases lying between them. CDR1 and CDR2 from the germline V gene are SGHRS and YFSETQ. The CDR3 has 14 residues. CDR3 in amino acids: CASSPRGFVYGYTF. Here the CDR3 DNA reads TGCGCCAGCAGCCCCCGGGGGTTTGTTTATGGCTACACCTTC.

This chain joins TRBV30 and TRBJ2-5; no reliable D call. V shed 3 bases and J shed 5 bases, with 4 bases lying between them. Germline CDR1 reads GTSNPN; CDR2 reads SVGIG (reference sequence). CDR3 size: 10 residues. The CDR3 loop is CAWREETQYF. The CDR3 nucleotides are TGTGCCTGGAGAGAGGAGACCCAGTACTTC. The full variable domain, rest sourced from reference TRBV30 and TRBJ2-5, is SQTIHQWPATLVQPVGSPLSLECTVEGTSNPNLYWYRQAAGRGLQLLFYSVGIGQISSEVPQNLSASRPQDRQFILSSKKLLLSDSGFYLCAWREETQYFGPGTRLLVL.

The chain employs TRBV2 and TRBJ1-4, with 10 bases lining up with TRBD1. Germline values: CDR1 SNHLY, CDR2 FYNNEI. This CDR3 has 16 amino acids. Trimming cost V 5 bases and J 3 bases; bases outside gene matches: 6. Written as DNA, the CDR3 is TGTGCCAGCAGTACCCTTGGACAGGGGGCTAATGAAAAACTGTTTTTT. Residues: CASSTLGQGANEKLFF. The full variable domain, in which reference TRBV2 and TRBJ1-4 provide the parts outside the CDR3, is EPEVTQTPSHQVTQMGQEVILRCVPISNHLYFYWYRQILGQKVEFLVSFYNNEISEKSEIFDDQFSVERPDGSNFTLKIRSTKLEDSAMYFCASSTLGQGANEKLFFGSGTQLSVL.

The V and J genes are TRBV18 and TRBJ1-5; TRBD1 is a possible D gene (6 bases). The CDR3 has 14 amino acids. Germline V gives CDR1 KGHSH, CDR2 LQKENI. V lost 6 bases, J lost 0 bases, and 9 bases lay in between. In DNA, the CDR3 is TGTGCCAGCTCGTCGGACAGTAGCAATCAGCCCCAGCATTTT. Protein: CASSSDSSNQPQHF.

The CDR3 coding sequence is TGCGCCACCGGACAGGGCGTAGGTTCACCCCTCCACTTT. Translation: CATGQGVGSPLHF. The genes are TRBV10-2 and TRBJ1-6; 8 bases fit TRBD1. Germline V gives CDR1 WSHSY, CDR2 SAAADI. J lost 9 bases, V lost 10 bases, and 8 bases had no gene match. The CDR3 runs 13 residues.

This clone came up once. The J gene is TRBJ2-4, the V gene TRBV11-2; 12 positions match TRBD1. CDR3 length: 15 residues. V dropped 3 bases and J dropped 8; count of bases not matched to a gene: 5. The germline CDR1 and CDR2 sequences are SGHAT and FQNNGV. DNA of the CDR3: TGTGCCAGCAGCTTGGGGACAGGGGGCCTAGACATTCAGTACTTC. Its protein is CASSLGTGGLDIQYF.

The chain is built from TRBV13 and TRBJ2-1; TRBD2 aligns across 9 bases. Per the germline V gene, CDR1 is PRHDT and CDR2 is FYEKMQ (reference sequence). The CDR3 extends over 17 amino acids. V was pared by 7 bases and J by 0 bases, with 10 bases of the junction left unmatched. The CDR3, as DNA: TGTGCCAGCAATAGACTAGCGGATTGGAGCTCCTACAATGAGCAGTTCTTC. It is translated as CASNRLADWSSYNEQFF.

There are a few counts of this clone. The chain couples TRBV7-9 to TRBJ2-2; D might be TRBD2 (6 bases). V was clipped by 8 bases and J by 4 bases, with 14 bases between them. Germline CDR1 SEHNR, CDR2 FQNEAQ (reference sequence). CDR3 length equals 14 residues. CDR3 residues: CASLGGKGTGELFF. The CDR3 nucleotides read TGTGCCAGCCTGGGGGGAAAAGGCACCGGGGAGCTGTTTTTT.

This clone came up once. The rearrangement joins TRBV6-5 to TRBJ1-3, with TRBD1 as a possible D gene (5 bases). Germline-derived CDR1 and CDR2 are MNHEY and SVGAGI. Trimming stripped 0 bases from V and 0 bases from J, with 9 bases between. The CDR3 is made up of 16 amino acids. The CDR3 nucleotides are TGTGCCAGCAGTTACTCTTACAGGCACTCTGGAAACACCATATATTTT. This gives the protein CASSYSYRHSGNTIYF.

The V and J genes are TRBV5-4 and TRBJ1-2, with a possible D match to TRBD1 (6 bases). The V gene lost 3 bases and the J gene lost 6 bases, with 15 bases spanning the gap. The germline V gene has CDR1 SGHNT and CDR2 YYREEE (reference sequence). This CDR3 region has 14 residues. This CDR3 reads CASSSKYRAHGYTF. CDR3 nucleotide sequence: TGTGCCAGCAGCTCCAAGTACAGGGCCCATGGCTACACCTTC.

This clone was seen once. The genes are TRBV3-1 (or the pseudogene TRBV3-2) and TRBJ2-6; tentative D call: TRBD1 (6 bases). V was shortened by 4 bases and J by 4 bases, with 17 bases between the two germline ends. Germline V gene sequence: CDR1 LGHDT, CDR2 YNNKEL (reference sequence). The CDR3 is 17 residues long. CDR3 bases: TGTGCCAGCAGCCTCAACGTACAGGGCTCCGGGGCCAACGTCCTGACTTTC. The encoded protein is CASSLNVQGSGANVLTF.

The chain is built from TRBV11-1 and TRBJ2-1; 9 nucleotides align to TRBD2. The trim removed 3 bases at V and 6 bases at J, leaving 0 bases unmatched. There are 13 residues in the CDR3. From germline, CDR1 is SGHAT and CDR2 FQDESV (reference sequence). CDR3 protein: CASSLTSGNEQFF. For the CDR3, the DNA is TGTGCCAGCAGCTTGACTAGCGGCAATGAGCAGTTCTTC.

The rearrangement joins TRBV19 to TRBJ2-3; no definite D call. The CDR3 totals 15 residues. The V gene lost 5 bases and the J gene lost 3 bases, with 15 bases spanning the gap. CDR1 and CDR2 from the germline V gene are LNHDA and SQIVND (reference sequence). The CDR3 DNA sequence: TGTGCCAGTAGTGCCCAGACTCGGGTTACAGATACGCAGTATTTT. Its protein product is CASSAQTRVTDTQYF. Drawing the rest from reference TRBV19 and TRBJ2-3, the complete variable domain is DGGITQSPKYLFRKEGQNVTLSCEQNLNHDAMYWYRQDPGQGLRLIYYSQIVNDFQKGDIAEGYSVSREKKESFPLTVTSAQKNPTAFYLCASSAQTRVTDTQYFGPGTRLTVL.

The chain carries TRBV3-1 (or the pseudogene TRBV3-2) and TRBJ2-1; D is perhaps TRBD2 (6 bases). Germline values: CDR1 LGHDT, CDR2 YNNKEL (reference sequence). This CDR3 contains 15 residues. V shed 4 bases and J shed 3 bases, with 13 bases lying between them. The CDR3 here is CASSLPGLDYNEQFF. In DNA, the CDR3 is TGTGCCAGCAGCCTCCCGGGACTGGACTACAATGAGCAGTTCTTC.

The chain combines TRBV2 with TRBJ2-5; 7 bases align to TRBD1. The germline V gene has CDR1 SNHLY and CDR2 FYNNEI. With V trimmed by 3 bases and J by 2 bases, 9 bases remained unmatched. The CDR3 totals 16 residues. The CDR3 reads CASSDLWDSPQETQYF. CDR3 nucleotides: TGTGCCAGCAGTGATCTTTGGGACAGCCCACAAGAGACCCAGTACTTC.

This chain connects TRBV19 to TRBJ2-3; D is undetermined. There are 14 residues in the CDR3. Trimming left V 3 bases short and J 2 bases short, with 9 bases between. Germline assignment: CDR1 LNHDA and CDR2 SQIVND (reference sequence). CDR3 loop: CASSILLFTDTQYF. DNA of the CDR3: TGTGCCAGTAGTATCCTCTTATTCACAGATACGCAGTATTTT.

The CDR3 loop reads CASRQGRTNEKLFF. The CDR3 DNA sequence: TGTGCCAGCAGGCAGGGAAGAACTAATGAAAAACTGTTTTTT. The V and J genes are TRBV28 and TRBJ1-4, with D perhaps TRBD1 (5 bases). CDR3 length equals 14 residues. Between the trimmed V and J ends, which lost 6 bases and 1 base, there was a span of 9 bases. CDR1 is MDHEN and CDR2 is SYDVKM in the germline V gene.

The V and J genes are TRBV24-1 and TRBJ1-4, with D uncertain. The CDR3 runs 13 residues. Germline V gene lookup returns CDR1 KGHDR and CDR2 SFDVKD. V dropped 12 bases and J dropped 6 bases, with 16 bases sitting between them. CDR3 sequence (DNA): TGTGCCGCCGGACGAGGGTCGGATGAAAAACTGTTTTTT. As protein: CAAGRGSDEKLFF.

The chain couples TRBV5-1 to TRBJ2-5; tentatively, D is TRBD2 (5 bases). This CDR3 region has 15 residues. Looked up from germline, CDR1 is SGHRS and CDR2 is YFSETQ. V shed 0 bases and J shed 1 base, with 10 bases lying between them. DNA for the CDR3: TGCGCCAGCAGCTTGGATGGAGGAGTCCAAGAGACCCAGTACTTC. Encoded protein: CASSLDGGVQETQYF.

The rearrangement links TRBV28 to TRBJ2-1, with D possibly being TRBD1 (6 bases). The CDR3 sequence is 16 residues long. V lost 2 bases to trimming and J lost 2 bases, with 13 bases between them. Per the germline V gene, CDR1 is MDHEN and CDR2 is SYDVKM. The CDR3 reads CASSLRQGRTYNEQFF. The CDR3 bases are TGTGCCAGCAGTTTACGTCAGGGGCGCACCTACAATGAGCAGTTCTTC. Drawing the rest from reference TRBV28 and TRBJ2-1, the complete variable domain is DVKVTQSSRYLVKRTGEKVFLECVQDMDHENMFWYRQDPGLGLRLIYFSYDVKMKEKGDIPEGYSVSREKKERFSLILESASTNQTSMYLCASSLRQGRTYNEQFFGPGTRLTVL.

This clone was recorded only once. The chain carries TRBV2 and TRBJ2-1, with TRBD2 identical over 15 bases. The CDR3 totals 15 residues. V was clipped by 5 bases and J by 6 bases; unmatched bases: 2. Germline V gene data show CDR1 as SNHLY and CDR2 as FYNNEI. The CDR3 coding sequence is TGTGCCAGCAGTCGGACTAGCGGGGGGGTCAATGAGCAGTTCTTC. Translated: CASSRTSGGVNEQFF.

The chain links TRBV5-1 to TRBJ1-2; 9 bases line up with TRBD1. With V trimmed by 3 bases and J by 4 bases, 7 bases remained unmatched. The germline V gene has CDR1 SGHRS and CDR2 YFSETQ. The CDR3 contains 15 residues. The chain's CDR3 is CASSYGQGTRYGYTF. As DNA, the CDR3 is TGCGCCAGCAGCTATGGACAGGGGACCCGCTATGGCTACACCTTC.